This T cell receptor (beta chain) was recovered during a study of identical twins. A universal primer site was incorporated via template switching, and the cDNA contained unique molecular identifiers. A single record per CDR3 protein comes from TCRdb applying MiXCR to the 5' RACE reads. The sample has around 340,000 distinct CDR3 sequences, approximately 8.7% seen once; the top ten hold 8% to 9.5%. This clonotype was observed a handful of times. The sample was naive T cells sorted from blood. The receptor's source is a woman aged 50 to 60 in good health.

The CDR3 loop is CATSRSPPGGGADTQYF. The CDR3 DNA reads TGTGCCACCAGCAGATCCCCCCCTGGGGGAGGCGCAGATACGCAGTATTTT. The chain joins TRBV15 to TRBJ2-3, with D possibly being TRBD2 (6 bases). The CDR3 is made up of 17 amino acids. V gave up 2 bases and J gave up 4 bases, with 19 bases separating them. CDR1 and CDR2 (germline): LNHNV, YYDKDF (reference sequence).